Listed below are T cell receptor beta chains from one sample, sequenced in a study of identifying expanded T cells in peripheral blood. Sequencing was performed with immunoSEQ multiplex PCR; in TCRdb, only in-frame clones are kept and a portion is missing. The table shows about 94,000 clones, with approximately 91% occurring only once. The sequenced sample was blood. The origin of the receptors is a person aged 18 to 75 in good health. The CDR3 runs from the conserved cysteine through the conserved F or W. The D gene is left open where the match is weak. For some rows the clone size is stated as once, few or many, or as a class when expanded; others skip it.

D: TRBD2; size: NA; J: TRBJ2-1; length: 18; V: TRBV15; DNA: TGTGCCACCAGCAGAGGACCGGGACTAGCGGGAGGGCGGAATGAGCAGTTCTTC; CDR3: CATSRGPGLAGGRNEQFF
D: TRBD1; size: NA; J: TRBJ2-3; length: 17; V: TRBV7-2; DNA: TGTGCCAGCAGCTCAGTCAGTGGGACAGGGTTGACAGATACGCAGTATTTT; CDR3: CASSSVSGTGLTDTQYF
D: TRBD1; size: NA; J: TRBJ1-4; length: 17; V: TRBV30; DNA: TGTGCCTGGAGTGAAATTAACCCGGGACAGCGTAATGAAAAACTGTTTTTT; CDR3: CAWSEINPGQRNEKLFF
D: NA; size: once; J: TRBJ1-5; length: 13; V: TRBV18; DNA: TGTGCCAGCTCACGGACGGGCAATCAGCCCCAGCATTTT; CDR3: CASSRTGNQPQHF
D: NA; size: few; J: TRBJ1-2; length: 15; V: TRBV11-3; DNA: TGTGCCAGCAGCCCCGGCGTGGCAGGGAACTATGGCTACACCTTC; CDR3: CASSPGVAGNYGYTF
D: TRBD2; size: NA; J: TRBJ2-1; length: 17; V: TRBV5-4; DNA: TGTGCCAGCAGTCCTACTACTAGCGGTTTTTTGATGAATGAGCAGTTCTTC; CDR3: CASSPTTSGFLMNEQFF
D: NA; size: NA; J: TRBJ1-3; length: 20; V: TRBV18; DNA: TGTGCCAGCTCACTTACACCGAGGGGGGGCGCCGAGAAGGCCGGAAACACCATATATTTT; CDR3: CASSLTPRGGAEKAGNTIYF
D: NA; size: NA; J: TRBJ1-1; length: 17; V: TRBV7-2; DNA: TGTGCCAGCAGCGACGGCCGGGACACGCGGAGGAGCACTGAAGCTTTCTTT; CDR3: CASSDGRDTRRSTEAFF
D: NA; size: NA; J: TRBJ2-2; length: 15; V: TRBV7-2; DNA: TGTGCCAGCAGCTCCACAGGGACTGAAACCGGGGAGCTGTTTTTT; CDR3: CASSSTGTETGELFF
D: TRBD1; size: NA; J: TRBJ1-2; length: 22; V: TRBV29-1; DNA: TGCAGCGTTGATTTCGTGCTAGTGTTACACCCGATCACCGGGACAGTCAACTATGGCTACACCTTC; CDR3: CSVDFVLVLHPITGTVNYGYTF